These 26 T cell receptor beta chains originate from one sample sequenced in a study of blood T cell repertoires in COVID-19. Measured with immunoSEQ multiplex PCR; TCRdb has only the in-frame clones, and not every one. The sample yields about 270,000 clones, 86% seen once. The sequenced sample consisted of peripheral blood. Receptors originate from a woman under 40 with COVID-19, enrolled during active disease.

V gene TRBV28 combines with J gene TRBJ1-1; 7 nucleotides agree with TRBD1. After removal of 3 bases from V and 3 bases from J, the junction contained 4 bases not matched to a gene. CDR1 is MDHEN, CDR2 SYDVKM, per germline. This CDR3 region has 14 residues. CDR3 nucleotide sequence: TGTGCCAGCAGTTTTTTCAGGGGGTACACTGAAGCTTTCTTT. It translates to CASSFFRGYTEAFF.

The chain employs TRBV4-1 and TRBJ1-4; D unresolved. There are 18 residues in the CDR3. Trimming removed 2 bases at V and 4 bases at J, with 20 bases between. The germline gives CDR1 MGHRA, CDR2 YSYEKL. CDR3 nucleotides: TGCGCCAGCAGCCAACCTTATAAAACCGGGATTGATAATGAAAAACTGTTTTTT. It translates to CASSQPYKTGIDNEKLFF.

This clone was counted a single time. This sequence joins TRBV5-8 and TRBJ1-5; 7 bases are shared with TRBD1. Germline V gene data show CDR1 as SGHTS and CDR2 as YDEGEE. V trimming: 2 bases; J trimming: 5 bases; junction bases outside the gene matches: 4. This CDR3 contains 14 residues. The CDR3, as DNA: TGTGCCAGCAGCTTCGGTCAGGGGGATCAGCCCCAGCATTTT. This encodes CASSFGQGDQPQHF.

This chain connects TRBV11-2 to TRBJ1-3; D may be TRBD1 (6 bases). The CDR3 is 17 residues long. The germline gives CDR1 SGHAT, CDR2 FQNNGV. Trimming cost V 1 base and J 0 bases, with 13 bases left between them. In DNA form, the CDR3 reads TGTGCCAGCAGCTTAGCTGTAGGGACAAACTCTGGAAACACCATATATTTT. It encodes CASSLAVGTNSGNTIYF.

The genes are TRBV5-1 and TRBJ2-7; D possibly corresponds to TRBD1 (6 bases). The CDR3 has 13 residues. Per the germline V gene, CDR1 is SGHRS and CDR2 is YFSETQ. The V end lost 4 bases, the J end lost 3 bases, and 11 bases lay between the germline ends. The CDR3 spells CASSEQGNYEQYF. The CDR3 DNA is TGCGCCAGCAGCGAACAGGGAAACTACGAGCAGTACTTC.

The CDR3 nucleotides read TGCGCCAGCAGCTTAGGACAGACAGTCAATGAGCAGTTCTTC. Amino acid sequence: CASSLGQTVNEQFF. The V and J genes are TRBV5-1 and TRBJ2-1; possible D gene TRBD1, 6 bases. The V end was cut by 2 bases, the J end by 6 bases, with 12 bases between. The CDR3 has 14 residues. Germline V gives CDR1 SGHRS, CDR2 YFSETQ.

This rearrangement joins TRBV27 to TRBJ1-5; 7 bases are shared with TRBD1. Losses at the gene ends were 6 bases for V and 0 bases for J; bases not matched to a gene: 2. The CDR3 length is 14 residues. Germline CDR1 and CDR2: MNHEY and SMNVEV (reference sequence). The CDR3 nucleotides are TGTGCCAGCAGCCAGGGGGGTAGCAATCAGCCCCAGCATTTT. Translated, it gives CASSQGGSNQPQHF.

The V call is TRBV5-4, the J call TRBJ1-1, with 7 bases identical to TRBD1. The CDR3 extends over 14 amino acids. J lost 3 bases, V lost 6 bases, and 8 bases had no gene match. Germline loops: CDR1 SGHNT, CDR2 YYREEE (reference sequence). CDR3 sequence (DNA): TGTGCCAGCACCCCGGGACAGAGCCACACTGAAGCTTTCTTT. Its protein product is CASTPGQSHTEAFF.

J is TRBJ1-4 and V is TRBV12-5, with D perhaps TRBD1 (6 bases). Germline V CDR1 and CDR2: LGHNT, FRNRAP. The length of the CDR3 is 14 residues. Trimming took off 4 bases at V and 8 bases at J, with 14 bases between the two ends. The CDR3 region is CASGSLLRGEKLFF. CDR3 DNA sequence: TGTGCTAGTGGTTCTCTCCTCAGGGGCGAAAAACTGTTTTTT.

In this sample, this clone turned up a few times. At one end the junction does not follow the germline gene, possibly because of a read error. The V gene is TRBV18, the J gene TRBJ1-1, with TRBD1 identical over 7 bases. CDR1 is KGHSH, CDR2 LQKENI, per germline. The CDR3 sequence is 16 residues long. The CDR3 region has the DNA TGTGCCAGCTCCAGGTTTACAGGGGAGCTGAAAACTGAAGCTTTCTTT. This codes for CASSRFTGELKTEAFF. The full variable domain, with the rest looked up from reference TRBV18 and TRBJ1-1, is NAGVMQNPRHLVRRRGQEARLRCSPMKGHSHVYWYRQLPEEGLKFMVYLQKENIIDESGMPKERFSAEFPKEGPSILRIQQVVRGDSAAYFCASSRFTGELKTEAFFGQGTRLTVV.

This clone showed up many times. The chain carries TRBV9 and TRBJ1-3; TRBD1 matches at 8 bases. Looked up from germline, CDR1 is SGDLS and CDR2 is YYNGEE. Losses at the gene ends were 3 bases for V and 4 bases for J; bases not matched to a gene: 6. The CDR3 runs to 15 residues. The CDR3 reads CASSATGAVGNTIYF. In DNA form, the CDR3 reads TGTGCCAGCAGCGCGACAGGGGCCGTCGGAAACACCATATATTTT.

The J gene is TRBJ2-7, the V gene TRBV4-1; possibly TRBD2 for D (7 bases). Germline V lookup: CDR1 MGHRA, CDR2 YSYEKL. CDR3 length: 17 residues. V shed 2 bases and J shed 3 bases, with 20 bases lying between them. The CDR3: CASSQLLRGWTSYEQYF. The CDR3 DNA follows: TGCGCCAGCAGCCAACTTCTGAGGGGGTGGACTAGCTACGAGCAGTACTTC.

This clone occurred a few times. This chain uses TRBV10-3 with TRBJ2-1; TRBD2 agrees at 13 bases. There are 16 residues in the CDR3. Germline loops: CDR1 ENHRY, CDR2 SYGVKD. The J segment lost 5 bases and the V segment lost 5 bases, leaving 6 bases of the junction unmatched. CDR3 protein: CAISSTSGGANNEQFF. CDR3 DNA: TGTGCCATCAGTTCTACTAGCGGGGGGGCGAACAATGAGCAGTTCTTC.

The chain links TRBV7-9 to TRBJ2-2, with 10 bases matching TRBD2. CDR3 length: 17 residues. The junction had 6 bases not matched to a gene; V was cut back by 5 bases and J by 0 bases. Per germline, CDR1 SEHNR and CDR2 FQNEAQ (reference sequence). The DNA of the CDR3 is TGTGCCAGCAGCCCTACGGGACTAGCGACGAACACCGGGGAGCTGTTTTTT. The encoded protein is CASSPTGLATNTGELFF.

This clone appeared once. The V and J genes are TRBV4-2 and TRBJ1-2, with 12 bases lining up with TRBD1. From germline, CDR1 is LGHNA and CDR2 YNFKEQ. Unmatched junction bases numbered 6, after V lost 0 bases and J lost 4 bases. This CDR3 comprises 17 residues. The CDR3 DNA follows: TGTGCCAGCAGCCAAGATCTTTCGGGACAGGGGGCCTATGGCTACACCTTC. Translated: CASSQDLSGQGAYGYTF.

The chain couples TRBV19 to TRBJ2-7; the match to TRBD1 covers 9 bases. Germline V lookup: CDR1 LNHDA, CDR2 SQIVND (reference sequence). This CDR3 is built from 15 residues. Germline trimming cut 5 bases from V and 3 bases from J; bases unmatched to any gene: 8. Here the CDR3 reads CASSLTGGLSYEQYF. As DNA, the CDR3 is TGTGCCAGTAGTCTAACAGGGGGCTTAAGCTACGAGCAGTACTTC.

This clone was counted between two and nine times. The chain has TRBV28 and TRBJ1-5; TRBD1 is a possible D gene (5 bases). Between the trimmed V and J ends, which lost 2 bases and 6 bases, there was a span of 8 bases. In germline, CDR1 is MDHEN, CDR2 SYDVKM. The CDR3 has 13 residues. The CDR3 sequence: CASSLGAAQPQHF. The CDR3 DNA is TGTGCCAGCAGTTTAGGGGCAGCTCAGCCCCAGCATTTT.

The chain employs TRBV19 and TRBJ1-4; D might be TRBD1 (6 bases). Germline CDR1 LNHDA, CDR2 SQIVND (reference sequence). V lost 6 bases and J lost 0, with 14 bases in between. CDR3 length: 16 residues. The DNA for the CDR3 is TGTGCCAGTAGCCGGACAGATCTCGCAACTAATGAAAAACTGTTTTTT. The encoded protein is CASSRTDLATNEKLFF.

In the case of this clone: Germline is not matched at one junction end, which may reflect a read error. The gene calls are TRBV27 and TRBJ2-7; a weak D match, TRBD2 (5 bases). The CDR3 sequence is 14 residues long. The V gene's germline CDR1 is MNHEY and CDR2 SMNVEV (reference sequence). The chain's CDR3 is CASSLSATGILLHF. CDR3 DNA sequence: TGTGCCAGCAGTTTATCGGCGACGGGAATACTTCTCCACTTC.

The chain employs TRBV4-1 and TRBJ2-2; 7 nucleotides match TRBD1. The CDR3 has 16 amino acids. Per germline, CDR1 MGHRA and CDR2 YSYEKL. The V segment lost 0 bases and the J segment 6 bases; nucleotides outside the gene matches: 7. CDR3: CASSQDRGLLAGELFF. CDR3 DNA sequence: TGCGCCAGCAGCCAAGATAGGGGGCTTCTAGCCGGGGAGCTGTTTTTT.

The chain uses TRBV6-5 and TRBJ1-2; D not resolved. Deletions cut 7 bases from V and 5 bases from J, with 20 bases between. This CDR3 has 15 residues. From germline, CDR1 is MNHEY and CDR2 SVGAGI. The CDR3 sequence is CASNSRRNRPYGYTF. CDR3 DNA sequence: TGTGCCAGCAACTCCAGGAGGAACCGGCCTTATGGCTACACCTTC.

This clone was observed a handful of times. This chain connects TRBV6-5 to TRBJ2-7; the D gene is possibly TRBD2 (5 bases). Per the germline V gene, CDR1 is MNHEY and CDR2 is SVGAGI. The germline V and J ends were trimmed by 2 bases and 2 bases, with 10 bases remaining between them. The CDR3 has 14 residues. The CDR3 DNA reads TGTGCCAGCAGTTACAACGCGGGTACCTACGAGCAGTACTTC. It yields the protein CASSYNAGTYEQYF.

This clone has a handful of counts. The V gene is TRBV5-5, the J gene TRBJ2-1; TRBD2 matches at 9 bases. This CDR3 region has 18 residues. Trimming at V came to 0 bases and at J to 6 bases, leaving 13 bases not matched to a gene. Germline V gives CDR1 SGHKS, CDR2 YYEKEE (reference sequence). CDR3 in DNA: TGTGCCAGCAGCTTGGTCCCTGAGGGGCGGGGGGGCCGCAATGAGCAGTTCTTC. It codes for CASSLVPEGRGGRNEQFF.

The chain couples TRBV5-6 to TRBJ2-5; TRBD2 agrees at 12 bases. Germline V gives CDR1 SGHDT, CDR2 YYEEEE. The CDR3 runs 17 residues. With V trimmed by 4 bases and J by 4 bases, 11 bases remained unmatched. The CDR3 DNA follows: TGTGCCAGCAGCCCAGCTTTCCTAGCGGGGGGGCGAGAGACCCAGTACTTC. Its protein product is CASSPAFLAGGRETQYF.

This chain uses TRBV5-1 with TRBJ1-2; the match to TRBD1 covers 9 bases. J gave up 9 bases and V 5 bases, and 14 bases lay outside the gene matches. Germline V gene sequence: CDR1 SGHRS, CDR2 YFSETQ. This CDR3 spans 15 amino acids. The CDR3 sequence is CASSYPGTGGLSYTF. The DNA of the CDR3 is TGCGCCAGCAGTTATCCCGGCACAGGGGGCCTAAGCTACACCTTC.

In this sample, this clone turned up once. The V gene is TRBV5-4, the J gene TRBJ1-1; D might be TRBD1 (5 bases). CDR1 and CDR2 (germline): SGHNT, YYREEE (reference sequence). This CDR3 spans 15 amino acids. Trimming took 5 bases from V and 1 from J, leaving 15 bases between them. CDR3 residues: CASRKWGRRNTEAFF. The CDR3 DNA is TGTGCCAGCAGGAAATGGGGGAGGCGGAACACTGAAGCTTTCTTT.